Listed here are 2 T cell receptor beta chains from one sample, sequenced in a study of T cells in Graves' hyperthyroidism and ophthalmopathy. Amplification of TCR beta CDR3 regions used RNA as the template. The HTBI primer set was used in a first-round RT-PCR of the TCR CDR3. TCRdb fed the multiplex PCR reads into MiXCR, producing one record per CDR3 protein. The sample carries about 640,000 distinct CDR3 sequences, roughly 15% recorded once. Sequenced: blood. All receptors derive from a woman in her forties or fifties with Graves' ophthalmopathy.

This clonotype was observed a few times. This chain joins TRBV20-1 and TRBJ2-1, with TRBD2 matching over 7 bases. V was pared by 0 bases and J by 7 bases, with 9 bases of the junction left unmatched. The CDR3 consists of 15 residues. Per the germline V gene, CDR1 is DFQATT and CDR2 is SNEGSKA (reference sequence). The CDR3 is CSARDSGLESNEQFF. Written as DNA, the CDR3 is TGCAGTGCTAGAGATTCCGGACTAGAGAGTAATGAGCAGTTCTTC.

Ten or more counts support this clonotype. The chain carries TRBV12-3 or TRBV12-4 and TRBJ1-2; the match to TRBD1 covers 7 bases. There are 16 residues in the CDR3. Trimming cost V 1 base and J 4 bases; bases outside gene matches: 9. CDR3 region: CASSLDKGALTYGYTF. The CDR3 DNA is TGTGCCAGCAGTTTAGACAAGGGGGCATTGACCTATGGCTACACCTTC.